This T cell receptor beta chain was captured by sequencing in a study of T cells after posttransplantation cyclophosphamide (dated by TCRdb to the mid-2010s). Concerning the study at large: The study tracked T cell repertoire reconstitution by TRB sequencing after myeloablative bone marrow transplantation using posttransplantation cyclophosphamide as GVHD prophylaxis. Because TRA and TRB clonality were tightly correlated in fewer than ten samples, subsequent TCR analyses were focused on TRB only. Blood from every one of the 30 or so PTCy patients who had 1-year posttransplant specimens underwent TRB sequencing. TRB sequencing was also done on up to 3 additional blood samples from 2 to 5.2 years after transplant in 3 patients, and on pretransplant blood from a handful of patients. Public TRB sequences were searched against a database of over 3,500 sequences associated with responses to pathogens, tumor antigens, self-antigens and alloantigens. Samples from 35 PTCy-treated patients and approximately 15 related bone marrow donors of those patients were subjected to antigen receptor sequencing.

V is shortened by 2 bases, J by 3 bases, and the region joining them spans 22 bases. CDR1 and CDR2 were assigned from the germline V gene as KGHSH and LQKENI. The cysteine opens and the phenylalanine closes a CDR3 of 18 amino acids. The DNA shown is the 54-base CDR3, in frame from base 1. Summary of the overall study and its limitations: The TRB repertoires of T cells infiltrating skin or the GI tract showed only limited overlap with the TRB repertoires found in blood. Donor-recipient similarity was low at 1-2 months but rose over the first year, and later blood repertoires were often dominated by donor CD8+ memory clones. Across the approximately 42 patients, TRB clonality was highly associated with recipient CMV seropositivity and CMV reactivation, and diversity with PTCy was similar to that in the CNI/methotrexate controls.

Genomic DNA was the input for TRB sequencing, which was run either with the immunoSEQ assay at survey resolution or with the hsTCRB kit. The authors' pipeline ran thus. The immunoSEQ software was used for initial read processing, and the LymphoSeq R package was used for repertoire analyses. Clonality was calculated as 1 minus normalized Shannon entropy, and the Gini coefficient was also calculated for each TRB dataset. Phenotypes of unsorted samples were inferred by mapping TRB sequences from sorted subsets of the recipient or donor onto unsorted samples of the same recipient. In TCRdb, the immuneACCESS table is reduced to in-frame sequences with V and J assigned. These tables do not hold every clone; where another copy was compared, an unresolved V gene accounts for under half, and the others remain unexplained. V and J calls and clone size are those listed in that table; D and trimming were worked out from the DNA. The sample table holds 15,000 to 20,000 clones, of which 94% were seen once. Approximately 0.25% of the sample is in the top ten clones.

Concerning this clone: Its binding antigen is unknown. No qualities accompany the bases; no much larger clone lies one base away.

Viable CD3+CD4+ or CD3+CD8+ cells that were CCR7+CD45RA+CD45RO-CD95-CD27+CD28+ were defined as naive T cells. On the day of marrow donation, related bone marrow donors gave peripheral blood samples. Peripheral blood and bone marrow mononuclear cells were isolated by Ficoll-Hypaque density centrifugation and were cryopreserved. CD4+ and CD8+ T cells, including naive and memory subsets, were sorted by FACS on a FACSAria II. Sequencing was carried out using naive CD4+ T cells sorted from blood. The TCR sequence derives from a woman aged 45-60 years in good health and a related stem cell transplant donor. This sequence uses TRBV18 and TRBJ1-1; the D gene is possibly TRBD1, with 5 bases matching. The nucleotides are TGTGCCAGCTCACCAATTCTAGGGACGCAGGGAGGCGACACTGAAGCTTTCTTT. Its product reads: CASSPILGTQGGDTEAFF.